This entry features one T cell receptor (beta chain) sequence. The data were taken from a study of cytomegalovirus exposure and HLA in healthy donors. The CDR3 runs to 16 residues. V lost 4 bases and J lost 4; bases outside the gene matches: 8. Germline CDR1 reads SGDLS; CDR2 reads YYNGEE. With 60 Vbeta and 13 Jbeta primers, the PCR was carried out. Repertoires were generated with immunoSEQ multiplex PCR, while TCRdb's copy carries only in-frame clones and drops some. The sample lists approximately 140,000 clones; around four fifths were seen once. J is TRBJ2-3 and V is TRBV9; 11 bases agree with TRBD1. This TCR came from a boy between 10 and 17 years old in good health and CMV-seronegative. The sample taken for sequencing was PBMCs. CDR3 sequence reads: CASSPEDRGRADTQYF. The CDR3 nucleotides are TGTGCCAGCAGCCCAGAGGACAGGGGGCGGGCAGATACGCAGTATTTT.